A selection of T cell receptor beta chains follows, all from one sample in a study of OX40 agonist ivuxolimab in advanced cancers. Data came from immunoSEQ multiplex PCR; TCRdb stores just in-frame clones and leaves some out. The sample holds about 82,000 clones; just over 85% are singletons and the top ten take 1.5% to 2%. This material consisted of CD4+ or CD8+ T cells sorted from blood, taken in a trial of the OX40 agonist ivuxolimab. Receptors originate from an adult with an advanced solid tumor such as melanoma, head and neck, liver or kidney cancer. Each CDR3 is given without its conserved first and last residue. Size is stated for part of the rows, as once, few or many counts, or as a class when the clone is expanded.

size,V,J,length,CDR3
-,TRBV4-1,TRBJ1-4,11,ASSPLPPEKLF
-,TRBV7-9,TRBJ2-7,11,ASSLGLSYEQY
-,TRBV5-1,TRBJ2-7,12,ASSLGWSSYEQY
-,TRBV18,TRBJ1-1,11,ASSPPLRDGAF
once,TRBV6-5,TRBJ2-7,8,ASREEEQY
once,TRBV7-9,TRBJ1-4,14,ASSLLLTGANEKLF
-,TRBV2,TRBJ1-1,13,ASDHGGAPSTEAF
-,TRBV7-3,TRBJ2-3,11,ASSLGATDTQY
-,TRBV5-1,TRBJ2-7,10,ASSDFSYEQY
-,TRBV6-1,TRBJ2-7,12,ASSPGGLPYEQY
-,TRBV11-2,TRBJ2-3,13,ASSQDIGGTDTQY
-,TRBV27,TRBJ2-2,12,ASSLSRLNGELF
-,TRBV7-9,TRBJ2-6,14,ASSLALVYGANVLT
-,TRBV6-5,TRBJ2-7,12,ASSRGGARYEQY
-,TRBV10-3,TRBJ2-7,9,ATGGAEEQY
few,TRBV29-1,TRBJ2-3,12,SVETGEGTDTQY
once,TRBV4-2,TRBJ2-5,14,ASSQDLSGAQETQY
few,TRBV7-2,TRBJ2-2,14,ASTPGLAANTGELF
-,TRBV7-9,TRBJ2-1,14,ASSLYSGSRVYEQF
-,TRBV5-1,TRBJ1-2,10,ASTGQGYGYT
few,TRBV29-1,TRBJ2-1,11,SALTGTSNEQF
-,TRBV7-9,TRBJ1-1,11,ASSNYGGTEAF
-,TRBV4-2,TRBJ1-4,14,ASSQDGAGGSEKLF
-,TRBV2,TRBJ2-7,11,ASSGGSGSEQY
-,TRBV28,TRBJ2-7,10,ASSLNNYEQY
-,TRBV6-5,TRBJ2-1,10,ASSLVSNEQF
-,TRBV5-1,TRBJ1-5,12,ASSLGQFNQPQH
few,TRBV5-1,TRBJ2-3,12,ASSNGFSTDTQY
-,TRBV6-1,TRBJ2-3,11,ASKAGSTDTQY
-,TRBV28,TRBJ1-5,14,ASSSSGQELNQPQH
-,TRBV11-2,TRBJ2-1,13,ASSLELARLGEQF
few,TRBV5-1,TRBJ2-7,13,ASSLELAGDYEQY
-,TRBV6-5,TRBJ2-7,13,ASSYSSGGSYEQY
-,TRBV5-1,TRBJ2-7,13,ASSYEGQTTYEQY
few,TRBV7-2,TRBJ2-3,14,ASSLQAGEGTDTQY
-,TRBV28,TRBJ2-7,14,ASSLTAGGLSYEQY
few,TRBV19,TRBJ1-5,13,ASTTGVNSNQPQH
-,TRBV19,TRBJ1-4,9,ASIYREKLF
-,TRBV5-1,TRBJ2-6,15,ASSSGTGGFGANVLT
-,TRBV6-6,TRBJ1-2,11,ASSSGGAYGYT
few,TRBV19,TRBJ2-3,12,ASSRGLFTDTQY
-,TRBV11-1,TRBJ2-5,10,ASSRGRETQY
-,TRBV28,TRBJ1-5,11,ASSPLGGQPQH
-,TRBV5-1,TRBJ2-3,13,ASSPGHPGTDTQY
-,TRBV6-1,TRBJ1-1,13,ASSKDRGLNTEAF
-,TRBV2,TRBJ1-6,13,ASRQHDGRNSPLH
once,TRBV19,TRBJ1-1,11,ASSISLNTEAF
-,TRBV6-5,TRBJ2-7,11,ASTDYEGDEQY
-,TRBV19,TRBJ2-5,14,ASSISAQGAQETQY
-,TRBV27,TRBJ2-1,9,ASSLNNEQF
-,TRBV5-1,TRBJ1-4,12,ASSLDKGDEKLF
-,TRBV5-6,TRBJ2-7,13,ASSYRPRPRDEQY
-,TRBV15,TRBJ2-5,12,ATSRVGFQETQY
-,TRBV5-1,TRBJ1-4,12,ASSFTGQSEKLF
-,TRBV10-1,TRBJ1-1,16,ASSESAVWGAGDTEAF
-,TRBV29-1,TRBJ2-2,13,SVEGHLSNTGELF
-,TRBV19,TRBJ1-1,11,ASSKGQVAEAF
-,TRBV5-1,TRBJ2-7,14,ASSLAALAGANEQY
-,TRBV6-5,TRBJ1-6,11,ASKGTANSPLH
-,TRBV5-4,TRBJ1-1,15,ASSLGHRVSGNTEAF